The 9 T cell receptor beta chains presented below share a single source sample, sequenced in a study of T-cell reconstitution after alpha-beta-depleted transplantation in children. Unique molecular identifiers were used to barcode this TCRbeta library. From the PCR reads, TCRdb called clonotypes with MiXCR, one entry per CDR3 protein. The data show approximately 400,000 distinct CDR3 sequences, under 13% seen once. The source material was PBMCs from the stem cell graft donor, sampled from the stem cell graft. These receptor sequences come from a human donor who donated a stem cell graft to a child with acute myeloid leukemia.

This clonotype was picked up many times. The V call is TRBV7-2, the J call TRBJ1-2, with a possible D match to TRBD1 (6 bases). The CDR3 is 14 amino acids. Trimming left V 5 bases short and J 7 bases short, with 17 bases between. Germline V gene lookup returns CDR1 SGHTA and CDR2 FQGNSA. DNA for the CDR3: TGTGCCAGCAGCCCCCTGTCAGGGGCGAGTGGCTACACCTTC. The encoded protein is CASSPLSGASGYTF.

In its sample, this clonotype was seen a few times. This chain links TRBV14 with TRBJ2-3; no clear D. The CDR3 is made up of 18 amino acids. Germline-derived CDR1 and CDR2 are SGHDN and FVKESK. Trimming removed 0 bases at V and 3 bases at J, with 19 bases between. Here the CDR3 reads CASSQEGWPQLRTDTQYF. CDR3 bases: TGTGCCAGCAGCCAAGAAGGGTGGCCTCAATTACGGACAGATACGCAGTATTTT.

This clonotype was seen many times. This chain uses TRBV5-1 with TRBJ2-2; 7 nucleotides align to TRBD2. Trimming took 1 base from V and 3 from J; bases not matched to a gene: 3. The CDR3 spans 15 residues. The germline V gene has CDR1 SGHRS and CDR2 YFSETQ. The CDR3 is CASSLRLADTGELFF. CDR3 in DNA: TGCGCCAGCAGCTTGCGCCTAGCGGACACCGGGGAGCTGTTTTTT.

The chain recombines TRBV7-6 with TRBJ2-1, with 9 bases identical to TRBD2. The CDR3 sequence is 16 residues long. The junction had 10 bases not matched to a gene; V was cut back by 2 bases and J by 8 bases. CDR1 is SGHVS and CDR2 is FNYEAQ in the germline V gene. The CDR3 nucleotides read TGTGCCAGCAGCTTAAGTGGTAGCGGGAGTACAGATGAGCAGTTCTTC. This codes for CASSLSGSGSTDEQFF.

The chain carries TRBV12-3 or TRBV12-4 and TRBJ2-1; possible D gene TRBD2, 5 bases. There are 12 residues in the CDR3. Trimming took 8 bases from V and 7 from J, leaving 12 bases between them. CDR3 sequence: CASEASRNEQFF. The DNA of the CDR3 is TGTGCCAGCGAAGCTAGCAGGAATGAGCAGTTCTTC.

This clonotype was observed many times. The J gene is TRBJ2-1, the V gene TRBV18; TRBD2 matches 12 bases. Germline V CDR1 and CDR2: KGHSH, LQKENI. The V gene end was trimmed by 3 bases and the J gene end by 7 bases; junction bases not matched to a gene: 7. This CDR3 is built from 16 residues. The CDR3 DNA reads TGTGCCAGCTCACCGCCTAGCGGGGGGGCCTCTAATGAGCAGTTCTTC. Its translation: CASSPPSGGASNEQFF.

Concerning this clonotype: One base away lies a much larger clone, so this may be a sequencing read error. The CDR3 nucleotides read TGTGCCAGCAGCAAGATTGCGGACGGTCCGTGCTATGGCTACACCTTC. Its translation is CASSKIADGPCYGYTF. V is TRBV9 and J is TRBJ1-2; D not resolved. CDR1 SGDLS and CDR2 YYNGEE come from the germline V gene. Between the trimmed V and J ends, which lost 4 bases and 4 bases, there was a span of 20 bases. The CDR3 loop spans 16 amino acids.

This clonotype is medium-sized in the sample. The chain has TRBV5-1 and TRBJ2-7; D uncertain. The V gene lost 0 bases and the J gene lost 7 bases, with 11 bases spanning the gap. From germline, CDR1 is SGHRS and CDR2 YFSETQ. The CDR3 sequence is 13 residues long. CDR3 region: CASSLDSSEEQYF. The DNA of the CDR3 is TGCGCCAGCAGCTTGGACTCATCGGAGGAGCAGTACTTC.

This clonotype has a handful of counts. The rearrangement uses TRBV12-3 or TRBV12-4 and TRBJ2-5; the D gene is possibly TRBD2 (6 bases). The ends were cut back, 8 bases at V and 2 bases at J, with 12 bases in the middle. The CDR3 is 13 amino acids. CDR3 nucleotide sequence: TGTGCCAGCTGGGGGGAAGAGCAAGAGACCCAGTACTTC. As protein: CASWGEEQETQYF.